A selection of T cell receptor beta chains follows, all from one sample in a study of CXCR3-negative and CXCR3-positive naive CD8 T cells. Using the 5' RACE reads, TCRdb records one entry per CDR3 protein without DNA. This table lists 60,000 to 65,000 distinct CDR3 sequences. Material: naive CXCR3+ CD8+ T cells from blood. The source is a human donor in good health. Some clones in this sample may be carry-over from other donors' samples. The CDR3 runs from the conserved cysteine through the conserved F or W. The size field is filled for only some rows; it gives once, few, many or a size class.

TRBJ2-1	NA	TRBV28	CASSLLAIGGLGSYNEQFF
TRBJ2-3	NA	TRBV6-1	CATTEGLKGPDTQYF
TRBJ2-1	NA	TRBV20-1	CSGGAGGPVEQFF
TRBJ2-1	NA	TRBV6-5	CASTPGPYNEQFF
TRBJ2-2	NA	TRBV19	CATLGLGENTGELFF
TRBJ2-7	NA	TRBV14	CASRGGDSYEQYF
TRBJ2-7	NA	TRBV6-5	CASSPAGYYEQYF
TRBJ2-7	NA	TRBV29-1	CSAGQGDREQYF
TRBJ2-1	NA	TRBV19	CASSIGAEYNEQFF
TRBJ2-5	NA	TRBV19	CASSIWDRGPYQETQYF
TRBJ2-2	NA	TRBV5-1	CASSLSRTGELFF
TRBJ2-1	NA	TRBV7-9	CASSSWDSTGNEQFF
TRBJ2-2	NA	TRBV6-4	CASSDTGTGETGELFF
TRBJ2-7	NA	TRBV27	CASRPSGTGIGEQYF
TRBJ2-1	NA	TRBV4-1	CASSQDSSGRAHNEQFF
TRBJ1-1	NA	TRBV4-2	CASSQFYMNTEAFF
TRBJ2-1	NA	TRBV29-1	CSVESDGSEQFF
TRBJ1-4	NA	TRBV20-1	CSARDRSWAVWEKLFF
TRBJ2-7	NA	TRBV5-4	CASSQGSTQSYEQYF
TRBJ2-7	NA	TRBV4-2	CASSQDQGVYEQYF
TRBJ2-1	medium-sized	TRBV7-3	CASSLSGAYNEQFF
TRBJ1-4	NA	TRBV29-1	CSVEERAGNEKLFF
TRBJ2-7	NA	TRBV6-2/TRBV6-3	CASSWTSGPYEQYF
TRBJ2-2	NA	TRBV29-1	CSGNRGLTGELFF
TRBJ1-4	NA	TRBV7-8	CASSLEWATNEKLFF
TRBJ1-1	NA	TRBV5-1	CASSPTGVNTEAFF
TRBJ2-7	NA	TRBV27	CASSSDWGAYEQYF
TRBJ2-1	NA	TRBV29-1	CSVFGTGFFLEDNEQFF
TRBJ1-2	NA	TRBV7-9	CAGGETYGYTF
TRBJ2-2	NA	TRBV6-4	CASSASGVTGELFF
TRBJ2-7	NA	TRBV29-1	CSVEDGRTGVYEQYF
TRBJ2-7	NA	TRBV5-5	CASSLIGDEQYF
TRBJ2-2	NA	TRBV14	CASRPRQGDTGELFF
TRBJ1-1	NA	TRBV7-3	CASSQDRGTEAFF
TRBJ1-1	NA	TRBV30	CAWSATGYTEAFF
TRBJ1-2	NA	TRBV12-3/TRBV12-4	CASSLVGRGHYGYTF
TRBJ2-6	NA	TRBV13	CASSFTMTGANVLTF
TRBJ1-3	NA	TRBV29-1	CSVGSSSGNTIYF
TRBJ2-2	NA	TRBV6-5	CASNRLEGNTGELFF
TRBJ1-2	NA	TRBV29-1	CSVGDGTYGYTF
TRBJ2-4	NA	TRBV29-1	CSIKIADRGDIQYF
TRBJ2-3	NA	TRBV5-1	CASSWGTRTDTQYF
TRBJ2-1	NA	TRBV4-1	CASSQDPTSGSFNEQFF
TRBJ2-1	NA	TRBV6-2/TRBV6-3	CASSYSPKSGTYNEQFF
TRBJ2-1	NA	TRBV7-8	CASSLRSYEQFF
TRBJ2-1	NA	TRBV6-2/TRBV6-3	CASSYWTASYNEQFF
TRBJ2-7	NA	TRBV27	CASSLVGHSYEQYF
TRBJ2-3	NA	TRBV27	CASSPLPGRTGDTQYF
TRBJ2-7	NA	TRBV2	CASSDRLTENVLINYEQYF
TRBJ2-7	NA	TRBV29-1	CSVESPAYEQYF
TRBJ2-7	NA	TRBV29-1	CSVEGVGEQYF
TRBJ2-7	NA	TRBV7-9	CASTRRDRPSYEQYF
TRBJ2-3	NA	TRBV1	CTQVWDRGRGSSGIKDTQYF
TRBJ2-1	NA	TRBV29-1	CSVPGPGPLGQFF
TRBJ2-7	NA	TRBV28	CASSLRRQSYEQYF
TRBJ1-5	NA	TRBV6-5	CASSYSEGSNQPQHF
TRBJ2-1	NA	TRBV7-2	CASSLGQGLSSYNEQFF
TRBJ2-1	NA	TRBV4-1	CASSQDFSSLYNEQFF